This T cell receptor (beta chain) was recovered during a study of blood T cells in healthy people across ages. Study-level results: For the donors, CMV status was unknown and possibly confounded expanded clonotype changes.

Per-sample PBMC isolation yielded at least 6 million cells. Per the germline V gene, CDR1 is SQVTM and CDR2 is ANQGSEA. The length of the CDR3 is 13 residues. Deletions cut 4 bases from V and 4 bases from J, with 11 bases between. With a J-beta primer mix and a sample-barcoded 5' primer, a second PCR ran about 7 to 12 cycles. TCRdb redid the calling of the 5' RACE reads with MiXCR, one entry per CDR3 protein. The repertoire holds 850,000 to 1,100,000 distinct CDR3 sequences, more than 30% seen once, with under 15% in the top ten. This clonotype was detected a few times. Its antigen is undetermined. The specimen was blood. The chain combines TRBV29-1 with TRBJ1-5; perhaps TRBD1 as D (5 bases). The TCR comes from a man aged 18 to 35 in good health. CDR3 in amino acids: CSVGGLGNQPQHF. CDR3 in DNA: TGCAGCGTTGGGGGACTGGGGAATCAGCCCCAGCATTTT. The whole variable domain, filled in from reference TRBV29-1 and TRBJ1-5, reads SAVISQKPSRDICQRGTSLTIQCQVDSQVTMMFWYRQQPGQSLTLIATANQGSEATYESGFVIDKFPISRPNLTFSTLTVSNMSPEDSSIYLCSVGGLGNQPQHFGDGTRLSIL.